This is a list of T cell receptor beta chains from one sample in a study of CD8 T cells in ankylosing spondylitis. A single record per CDR3 protein comes from TCRdb applying MiXCR to the 5' RACE reads. The top ten clones hold around 30% of a sample with 230,000 or so distinct CDR3 sequences, 18% of them seen once. The sequenced sample was blood, either unsorted or a sorted T cell fraction (not recorded which). The receptors were gathered from a male donor with ankylosing spondylitis or in good health (not recorded which). Both conserved end residues are part of each CDR3. A D gene is named only where the DNA matches it firmly. Size is stated for part of the rows, as once, few or many counts, or as a class when the clone is expanded.

cdr3_aa: CASSEERETSTDTQYF
cdr3_nt: TGTGCCAGCAGCGAAGAGCGGGAAACTAGCACAGATACGCAGTATTTT
clone_size: .
d_call: TRBD2
j_call: TRBJ2-3
v_call: TRBV9

cdr3_aa: CASSLIRGKGDTGELFF
cdr3_nt: TGCGCCAGCAGCTTGATAAGGGGTAAAGGAGACACCGGGGAGCTGTTTTTT
clone_size: few
d_call: .
j_call: TRBJ2-2
v_call: TRBV5-1

cdr3_aa: CSASQGAWNEQFF
cdr3_nt: TGCAGTGCTTCACAGGGGGCTTGGAATGAGCAGTTCTTC
clone_size: many
d_call: TRBD1
j_call: TRBJ2-1
v_call: TRBV20-1

cdr3_aa: CSVRANYGYTF
cdr3_nt: TGCAGCGTTCGAGCGAACTATGGCTACACCTTC
clone_size: .
d_call: .
j_call: TRBJ1-2
v_call: TRBV29-1

cdr3_aa: CSVITRDISYEQYF
cdr3_nt: TGCAGTGTCATTACCCGGGACATATCCTACGAGCAGTACTTC
clone_size: .
d_call: .
j_call: TRBJ2-7
v_call: TRBV20-1

cdr3_aa: CASSWERRGTFAHSLNTYNEQFF
cdr3_nt: TGTGCCAGCAGCTGGGAAAGGCGGGGGACCTTTGCCCACTCCCTTAATACATACAATGAGCAGTTCTTC
clone_size: few
d_call: TRBD2
j_call: TRBJ2-1
v_call: TRBV5-4

cdr3_aa: CASSLLSGAGEQYF
cdr3_nt: TGTGCCAGCAGCCTATTATCAGGGGCGGGGGAGCAGTACTTC
clone_size: .
d_call: .
j_call: TRBJ2-7
v_call: TRBV12-3/TRBV12-4

cdr3_aa: CSVEVSRGETQYF
cdr3_nt: TGCAGCGTTGAGGTCAGCCGAGGAGAGACCCAGTACTTC
clone_size: many
d_call: .
j_call: TRBJ2-5
v_call: TRBV29-1

cdr3_aa: CASSLALPPSKRSHEQYF
cdr3_nt: TGTGCCAGCAGCTTAGCGCTTCCTCCTAGCAAGAGATCCCACGAGCAGTACTTC
clone_size: many
d_call: .
j_call: TRBJ2-7
v_call: TRBV11-1

cdr3_aa: CSARDMGGKTQYF
cdr3_nt: TGCAGTGCTAGAGATATGGGCGGAAAGACCCAGTACTTC
clone_size: .
d_call: .
j_call: TRBJ2-5
v_call: TRBV20-1

cdr3_aa: CASSSLGGSYEQYF
cdr3_nt: TGTGCCAGCAGTTCCCTGGGGGGGTCCTACGAGCAGTACTTC
clone_size: .
d_call: TRBD2
j_call: TRBJ2-7
v_call: TRBV27

cdr3_aa: CASGDLVEKLFF
cdr3_nt: TGTGCCAGCGGAGACTTAGTTGAAAAACTGTTTTTT
clone_size: .
d_call: .
j_call: TRBJ1-4
v_call: TRBV27

cdr3_aa: CASSEGQGTGELFF
cdr3_nt: TGCGCCAGCAGCGAAGGACAGGGGACCGGGGAGCTGTTTTTT
clone_size: many
d_call: TRBD1
j_call: TRBJ2-2
v_call: TRBV5-1

cdr3_aa: CASSSREAEDTQYF
cdr3_nt: TGTGCCAGCAGCTCTCGGGAGGCCGAAGATACGCAGTATTTT
clone_size: .
d_call: TRBD2
j_call: TRBJ2-3
v_call: TRBV7-9

cdr3_aa: CAISRTGEPYNEQFF
cdr3_nt: TGTGCCATCAGCCGGACAGGGGAACCCTACAATGAGCAGTTCTTC
clone_size: .
d_call: TRBD1
j_call: TRBJ2-1
v_call: TRBV10-3

cdr3_aa: CASSSGTGAAHEQYF
cdr3_nt: TGTGCCAGCAGCTCGGGGACAGGGGCCGCCCACGAGCAGTACTTC
clone_size: .
d_call: TRBD1
j_call: TRBJ2-7
v_call: TRBV7-9

cdr3_aa: CASSATGALIEAFF
cdr3_nt: TGTGCCAGCAGTGCGACCGGAGCCCTTATCGAAGCTTTCTTT
clone_size: .
d_call: .
j_call: TRBJ1-1
v_call: TRBV12-3/TRBV12-4

cdr3_aa: CATSDDTFSYNEQFF
cdr3_nt: TGTGCCACCAGTGATGACACCTTCTCCTACAATGAGCAGTTCTTC
clone_size: few
d_call: .
j_call: TRBJ2-1
v_call: TRBV24-1

cdr3_aa: CASSWQPGQGALGANVLTF
cdr3_nt: TGTGCCAGCAGTTGGCAACCGGGACAGGGGGCGCTTGGGGCCAACGTCCTGACTTTC
clone_size: few
d_call: TRBD1
j_call: TRBJ2-6
v_call: TRBV6-5

cdr3_aa: CASSYAVGTDTQYF
cdr3_nt: TGTGCCAGCAGTTATGCCGTCGGCACAGATACGCAGTATTTT
clone_size: many
d_call: .
j_call: TRBJ2-3
v_call: TRBV27

cdr3_aa: CSGGGGSYNEQFF
cdr3_nt: TGCAGCGGCGGGGGCGGCTCCTACAATGAGCAGTTCTTC
clone_size: few
d_call: .
j_call: TRBJ2-1
v_call: TRBV29-1

cdr3_aa: CASSFPGNNEQFF
cdr3_nt: TGTGCCAGCAGTTTCCCGGGGAACAATGAGCAGTTCTTC
clone_size: .
d_call: .
j_call: TRBJ2-1
v_call: TRBV12-3/TRBV12-4

cdr3_aa: CASSLSADHYEQYF
cdr3_nt: TGTGCCAGCAGCTTAAGTGCAGACCACTACGAGCAGTACTTC
clone_size: few
d_call: .
j_call: TRBJ2-7
v_call: TRBV7-3

cdr3_aa: CASSTHTDTQYF
cdr3_nt: TGTGCCAGCAGTACACACACAGATACGCAGTATTTT
clone_size: .
d_call: .
j_call: TRBJ2-3
v_call: TRBV27

cdr3_aa: CASSYLRGFEEIGNQPQHF
cdr3_nt: TGTGCCAGCAGTTACCTTAGGGGGTTCGAAGAGATTGGCAATCAGCCCCAGCATTTT
clone_size: few
d_call: .
j_call: TRBJ1-5
v_call: TRBV6-5

cdr3_aa: CASSPLRGAGNNEQFF
cdr3_nt: TGTGCCAGCAGCCCACTGAGGGGTGCGGGGAACAATGAGCAGTTCTTC
clone_size: .
d_call: .
j_call: TRBJ2-1
v_call: TRBV9

cdr3_aa: CASSQGLGSDTQYF
cdr3_nt: TGCGCCAGCAGCCAAGGCCTCGGGAGCGATACGCAGTATTTT
clone_size: many
d_call: .
j_call: TRBJ2-3
v_call: TRBV4-1

cdr3_aa: CSARASGEGNQPQHF
cdr3_nt: TGCAGTGCTAGAGCCTCGGGAGAAGGCAATCAGCCCCAGCATTTT
clone_size: few
d_call: .
j_call: TRBJ1-5
v_call: TRBV20-1

cdr3_aa: CASSLGDAPYEQYF
cdr3_nt: TGTGCCAGCAGTTTAGGAGACGCTCCCTACGAGCAGTACTTC
clone_size: .
d_call: .
j_call: TRBJ2-7
v_call: TRBV12-3/TRBV12-4

cdr3_aa: CASSPYQQGLGQYF
cdr3_nt: TGCGCCAGCAGCCCTTACCAACAGGGGTTGGGGCAGTACTTC
clone_size: few
d_call: TRBD1
j_call: TRBJ2-7
v_call: TRBV4-1

cdr3_aa: CARGAGVGVEQSF
cdr3_nt: TGTGCCAGAGGAGCGGGAGTCGGCGTCGAGCAGTCCTTC
clone_size: .
d_call: TRBD2
j_call: TRBJ2-7
v_call: TRBV7-2

cdr3_aa: CASSQQQGNYGYTF
cdr3_nt: TGTGCCAGCAGCCAACAACAGGGCAACTATGGCTACACCTTC
clone_size: .
d_call: .
j_call: TRBJ1-2
v_call: TRBV14

cdr3_aa: CASSQALGQASHNEQFF
cdr3_nt: TGTGCCAGCAGCCAAGCACTAGGACAGGCCTCCCACAATGAGCAGTTCTTC
clone_size: .
d_call: TRBD1
j_call: TRBJ2-1
v_call: TRBV3-1

cdr3_aa: CASSLIAAPGGTDTQYF
cdr3_nt: TGTGCCAGCAGTTTAATAGCGGCTCCGGGGGGCACAGATACGCAGTATTTT
clone_size: .
d_call: .
j_call: TRBJ2-3
v_call: TRBV12-3/TRBV12-4

cdr3_aa: CTSSLLASGSGGGELFF
cdr3_nt: TGTACCAGCAGCTTACTGGCTAGCGGGAGTGGAGGCGGGGAGCTGTTTTTT
clone_size: .
d_call: TRBD2
j_call: TRBJ2-2
v_call: TRBV7-8

cdr3_aa: CASSYSREPSYNEQFF
cdr3_nt: TGTGCCAGCAGTTACTCGCGGGAGCCGTCCTACAATGAGCAGTTCTTC
clone_size: .
d_call: TRBD2
j_call: TRBJ2-1
v_call: TRBV6-5

cdr3_aa: CASSQSLGPTAYEQYF
cdr3_nt: TGCGCCAGCAGCCAAAGTCTTGGCCCGACAGCCTACGAGCAGTACTTC
clone_size: few
d_call: .
j_call: TRBJ2-7
v_call: TRBV4-3

cdr3_aa: CASSQDVGAGLFF
cdr3_nt: TGCGCCAGCAGCCAAGATGTCGGGGCTGGGCTGTTTTTT
clone_size: .
d_call: .
j_call: TRBJ2-2
v_call: TRBV4-3

cdr3_aa: CASSLGGGASLSGNTIYF
cdr3_nt: TGTGCCAGCAGCTTAGGAGGGGGGGCATCTCTCTCTGGAAACACCATATATTTT
clone_size: few
d_call: .
j_call: TRBJ1-3
v_call: TRBV11-1

cdr3_aa: CASSLDDYGSYEQYF
cdr3_nt: TGTGCCAGCAGCTTAGATGATTACGGATCCTACGAGCAGTACTTC
clone_size: few
d_call: .
j_call: TRBJ2-7
v_call: TRBV7-2

cdr3_aa: CASSGVSVYEQYF
cdr3_nt: TGTGCCAGCAGCGGGGTCTCCGTCTACGAGCAGTACTTC
clone_size: few
d_call: .
j_call: TRBJ2-7
v_call: TRBV11-2